This TCR beta chain originates from a study of blood T cell repertoires in COVID-19. Background on the study: Specimens from acute and convalescent COVID-19 originated in the United States, Italy and Spain.

Sequenced by immunoSEQ multiplex PCR; TCRdb stores in-frame clones only, minus some. The data show about 210,000 clones, with 83% seen just once and 2% to 3% held by the top ten. V dropped 6 bases and J dropped 4 bases, with 21 bases sitting between them. The CDR3 spans 16 residues. In germline, CDR1 is MNHEY, CDR2 SMNVEV (reference sequence). The sample was peripheral blood. The V call is TRBV27, the J call TRBJ1-1, with D perhaps matching TRBD1 (6 bases). This receptor was obtained from a woman aged 35 to 49 with active or convalescent COVID-19. The CDR3 protein is CASRRLQGQGSTEAFF. CDR3 DNA sequence: TGTGCCAGCAGGCGCCTCCAGGGGCAGGGGAGCACTGAAGCTTTCTTT.